This TCR beta chain appears in the sequencing data of a study of tumor-infiltrating lymphocytes in primary liver carcinoma. Study-wide background: Treatment of the patients' primary liver carcinoma consisted of surgical resection. Findings and limits, study-wide: The 250 largest clones made up significantly more of tumor than blood repertoires (p = 0.039).

Germline DNA was also extracted, with blood RNA taken from unsorted whole blood. The CDR3 covers 15 residues. Trimming left V 8 bases short and J 4 bases short, with 17 bases between. CDR1 MGHRA and CDR2 YSYEKL come from the germline V gene. Remarks on this clonotype: Its antigen is as yet unknown. Given a much more abundant clone one base away, this may be a read error.

The authors made TCR beta cDNA from roughly 480 ng total RNA with a constant-region primer. The TCR beta library was amplified through three nested multiplex PCR rounds in a modified ARM-PCR procedure. The first two PCR rounds used TRBV1-TRBV30 primers with a Cbeta primer, 9 to 11 cycles each. In TCRdb, the multiplex PCR reads were re-called with MiXCR into one record per CDR3 protein. The table shows 300,000 to 400,000 distinct CDR3 sequences, with less than 75% occurring only once. This sequence joins TRBV4-1 and TRBJ1-4; unclear D gene. This TCR came from a man aged 40-55 years with primary liver carcinoma and hepatitis B virus infection. The sequenced sample consisted of peripheral blood. As DNA, the CDR3 is TGCGCCAGCGGGGATGAGTTAGCAGATAATGAAAAACTGTTTTTT. Translated: CASGDELADNEKLFF.